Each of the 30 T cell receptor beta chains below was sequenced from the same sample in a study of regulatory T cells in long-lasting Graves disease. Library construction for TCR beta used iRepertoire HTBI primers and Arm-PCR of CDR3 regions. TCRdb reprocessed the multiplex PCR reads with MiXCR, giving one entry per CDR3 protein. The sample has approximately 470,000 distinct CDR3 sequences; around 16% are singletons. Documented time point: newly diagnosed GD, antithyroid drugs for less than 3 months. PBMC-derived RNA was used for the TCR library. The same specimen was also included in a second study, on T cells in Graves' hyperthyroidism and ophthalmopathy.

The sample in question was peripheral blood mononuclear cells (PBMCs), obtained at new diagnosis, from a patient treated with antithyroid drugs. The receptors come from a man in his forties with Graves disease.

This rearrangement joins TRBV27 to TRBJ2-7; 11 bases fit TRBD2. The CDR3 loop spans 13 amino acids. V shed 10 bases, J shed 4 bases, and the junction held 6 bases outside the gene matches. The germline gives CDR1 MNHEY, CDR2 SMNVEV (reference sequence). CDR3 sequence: CATTTSGSYEQYF. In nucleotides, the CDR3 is TGTGCCACCACCACTAGCGGGAGTTACGAGCAGTACTTC.

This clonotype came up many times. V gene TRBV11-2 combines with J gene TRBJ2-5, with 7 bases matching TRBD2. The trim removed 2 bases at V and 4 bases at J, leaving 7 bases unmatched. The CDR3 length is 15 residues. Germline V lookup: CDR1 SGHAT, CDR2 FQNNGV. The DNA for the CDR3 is TGTGCCAGCAGCTTATCGGGAGGAAGCGGAGAGACCCAGTACTTC. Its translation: CASSLSGGSGETQYF.

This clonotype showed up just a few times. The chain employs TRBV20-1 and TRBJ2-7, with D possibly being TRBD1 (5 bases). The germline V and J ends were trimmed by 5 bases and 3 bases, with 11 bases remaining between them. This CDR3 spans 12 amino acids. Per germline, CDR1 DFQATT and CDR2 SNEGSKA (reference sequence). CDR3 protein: CSASGPFYEQYF. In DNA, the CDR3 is TGCAGTGCTTCAGGGCCCTTCTACGAGCAGTACTTC.

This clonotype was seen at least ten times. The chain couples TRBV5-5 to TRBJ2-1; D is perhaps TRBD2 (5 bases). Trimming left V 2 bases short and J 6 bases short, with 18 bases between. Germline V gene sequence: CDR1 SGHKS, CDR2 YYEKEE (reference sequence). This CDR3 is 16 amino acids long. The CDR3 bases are TGTGCCAGCAGCTTATTCGGGGTCGTCCGCGGCAATGAGCAGTTCTTC. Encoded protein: CASSLFGVVRGNEQFF.

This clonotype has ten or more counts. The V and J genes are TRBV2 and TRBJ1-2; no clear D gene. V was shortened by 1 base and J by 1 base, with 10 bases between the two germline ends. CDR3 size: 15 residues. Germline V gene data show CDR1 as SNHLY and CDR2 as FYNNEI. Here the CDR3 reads CASSEVGIVNYGYTF. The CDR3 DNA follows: TGTGCCAGCAGTGAAGTGGGGATTGTTAACTATGGCTACACCTTC. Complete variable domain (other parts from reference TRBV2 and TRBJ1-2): EPEVTQTPSHQVTQMGQEVILRCVPISNHLYFYWYRQILGQKVEFLVSFYNNEISEKSEIFDDQFSVERPDGSNFTLKIRSTKLEDSAMYFCASSEVGIVNYGYTFGSGTRLTVV.

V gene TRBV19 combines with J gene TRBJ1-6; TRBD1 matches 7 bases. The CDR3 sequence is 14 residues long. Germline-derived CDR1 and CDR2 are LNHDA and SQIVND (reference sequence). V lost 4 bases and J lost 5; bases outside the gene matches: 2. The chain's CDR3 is CASSKGAHNSPLHF. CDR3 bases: TGTGCCAGTAGTAAGGGGGCGCATAATTCACCCCTCCACTTT.

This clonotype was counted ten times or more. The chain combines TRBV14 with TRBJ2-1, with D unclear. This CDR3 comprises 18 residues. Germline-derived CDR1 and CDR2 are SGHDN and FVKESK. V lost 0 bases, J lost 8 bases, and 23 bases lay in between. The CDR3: CASSQDGLWAAQVHEQFF. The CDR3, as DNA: TGTGCCAGCAGCCAAGACGGGCTATGGGCAGCGCAGGTCCATGAGCAGTTCTTC.

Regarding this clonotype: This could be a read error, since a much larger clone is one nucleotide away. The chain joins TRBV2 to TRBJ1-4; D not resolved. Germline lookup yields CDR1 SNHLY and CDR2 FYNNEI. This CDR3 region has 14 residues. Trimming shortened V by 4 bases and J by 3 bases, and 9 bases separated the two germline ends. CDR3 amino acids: CASSAKPANEKLFF. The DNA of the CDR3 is TGTGCCAGCAGTGCTAAACCAGCTAATGAAAAACTGTTTTTT.

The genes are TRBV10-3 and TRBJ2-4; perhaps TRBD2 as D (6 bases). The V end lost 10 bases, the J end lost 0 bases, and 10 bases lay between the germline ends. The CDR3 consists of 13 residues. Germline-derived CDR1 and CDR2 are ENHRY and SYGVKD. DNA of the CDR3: TGTGCCACCCAGGGACTAGCCAAAAACATTCAGTACTTC. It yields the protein CATQGLAKNIQYF.

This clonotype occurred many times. The CDR3 DNA reads TGCGCCAGCAGCCTAGCGGTGACGTCGGGGGAGCAGTACTTC. The encoded protein is CASSLAVTSGEQYF. This chain joins TRBV5-1 and TRBJ2-7; TRBD2 matches 7 bases. The junction had 11 bases not matched to a gene; V was cut back by 4 bases and J by 7 bases. The CDR3 spans 14 residues. Germline CDR1 reads SGHRS; CDR2 reads YFSETQ.

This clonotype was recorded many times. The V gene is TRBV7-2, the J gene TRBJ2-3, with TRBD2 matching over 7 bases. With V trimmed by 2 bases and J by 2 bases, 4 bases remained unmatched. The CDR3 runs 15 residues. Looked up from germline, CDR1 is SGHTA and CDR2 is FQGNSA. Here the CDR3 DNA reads TGTGCCAGCAGCTTATTAGCGGGCCCCACAGATACGCAGTATTTT. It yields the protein CASSLLAGPTDTQYF.

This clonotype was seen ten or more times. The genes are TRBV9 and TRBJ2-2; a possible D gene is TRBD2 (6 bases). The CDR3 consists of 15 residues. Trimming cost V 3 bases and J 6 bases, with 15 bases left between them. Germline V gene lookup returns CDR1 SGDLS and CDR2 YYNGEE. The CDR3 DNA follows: TGTGCCAGCAGCGCCGGTTCTAGACTAGCCGGGGAGCTGTTTTTT. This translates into CASSAGSRLAGELFF.

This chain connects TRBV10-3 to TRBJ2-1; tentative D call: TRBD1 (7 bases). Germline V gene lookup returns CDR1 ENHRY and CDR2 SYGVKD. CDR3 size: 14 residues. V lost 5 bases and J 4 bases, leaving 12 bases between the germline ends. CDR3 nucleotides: TGTGCCATCAGTCCCAGGGGGGATTACAATGAGCAGTTCTTC. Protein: CAISPRGDYNEQFF.

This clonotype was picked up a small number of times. Here the CDR3 DNA reads TGCGCCAGCAGCCAAGACAGGGGGCTGGGTCAGCCCCAGCATTTT. This codes for CASSQDRGLGQPQHF. The chain has TRBV4-1 and TRBJ1-5; 8 bases are a match to TRBD1. Germline trimming cut 0 bases from V and 6 bases from J; bases unmatched to any gene: 4. The length of the CDR3 is 15 residues. Germline CDR1 is MGHRA and CDR2 is YSYEKL.

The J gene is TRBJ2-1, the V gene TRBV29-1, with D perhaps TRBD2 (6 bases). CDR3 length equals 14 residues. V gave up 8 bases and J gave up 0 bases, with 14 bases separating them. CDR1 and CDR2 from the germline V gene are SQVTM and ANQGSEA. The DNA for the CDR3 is TGCAGCTTTCCTAGCGAAAGCTCCTACAATGAGCAGTTCTTC. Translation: CSFPSESSYNEQFF.

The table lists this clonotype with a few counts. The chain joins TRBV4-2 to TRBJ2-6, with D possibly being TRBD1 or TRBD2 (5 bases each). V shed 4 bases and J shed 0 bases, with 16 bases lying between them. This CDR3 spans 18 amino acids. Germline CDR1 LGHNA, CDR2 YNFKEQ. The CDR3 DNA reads TGTGCCAGCAGCCCCCGTGGGACCCAGGACTCTGGGGCCAACGTCCTGACTTTC. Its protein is CASSPRGTQDSGANVLTF.

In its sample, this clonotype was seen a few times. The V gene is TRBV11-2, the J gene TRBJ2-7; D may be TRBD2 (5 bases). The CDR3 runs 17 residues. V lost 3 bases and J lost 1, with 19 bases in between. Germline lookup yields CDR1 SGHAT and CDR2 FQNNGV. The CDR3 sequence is CASSFFYPGGQSYEQYF. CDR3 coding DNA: TGTGCCAGCAGCTTTTTTTACCCCGGCGGGCAGTCCTACGAGCAGTACTTC.

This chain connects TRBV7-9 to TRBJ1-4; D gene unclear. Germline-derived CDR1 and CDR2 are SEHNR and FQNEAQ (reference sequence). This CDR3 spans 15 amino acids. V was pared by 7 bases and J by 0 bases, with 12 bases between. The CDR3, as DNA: TGTGCCAGCATGCAGCTCGGGGCAACTAATGAAAAACTGTTTTTT. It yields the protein CASMQLGATNEKLFF. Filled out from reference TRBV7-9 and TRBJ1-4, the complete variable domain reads DTGVSQNPRHKITKRGQNVTFRCDPISEHNRLYWYRQTLGQGPEFLTYFQNEAQLEKSRLLSDRFSAERPKGSFSTLEIQRTEQGDSAMYLCASMQLGATNEKLFFGSGTQLSVL.

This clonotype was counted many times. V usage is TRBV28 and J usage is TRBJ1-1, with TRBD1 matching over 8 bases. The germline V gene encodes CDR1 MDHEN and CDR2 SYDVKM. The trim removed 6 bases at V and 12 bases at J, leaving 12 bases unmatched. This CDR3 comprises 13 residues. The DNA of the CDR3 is TGTGCCAGCAGCTCCCCGGACAGGGACGAACCTTTCTTT. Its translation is CASSSPDRDEPFF.

This chain's CDR3 is CASSPGSTADTQYF. The CDR3 DNA sequence: TGTGCCAGCAGCCCCGGGAGCACGGCAGATACGCAGTATTTT. This chain links TRBV7-2 with TRBJ2-3; perhaps TRBD2 as D (6 bases). Germline assignment: CDR1 SGHTA and CDR2 FQGNSA. The CDR3 is made up of 14 amino acids. Trimming left V 5 bases short and J 4 bases short, with 13 bases between. The whole variable domain, filled in from reference TRBV7-2 and TRBJ2-3, reads GAGVSQSPSNKVTEKGKDVELRCDPISGHTALYWYRQSLGQGLEFLIYFQGNSAPDKSGLPSDRFSAERTGGSVSTLTIQRTQQEDSAVYLCASSPGSTADTQYFGPGTRLTVL.

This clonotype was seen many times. This CDR3 is CASSLILGYNEQFF. CDR3 nucleotide sequence: TGCGCCAGCAGCTTAATCCTCGGATACAATGAGCAGTTCTTC. V and J are TRBV5-1 and TRBJ2-1; no reliable D call. This CDR3 has 14 residues. Germline V gives CDR1 SGHRS, CDR2 YFSETQ. The V and J ends lost 2 bases and 4 bases respectively, with 10 bases between them.

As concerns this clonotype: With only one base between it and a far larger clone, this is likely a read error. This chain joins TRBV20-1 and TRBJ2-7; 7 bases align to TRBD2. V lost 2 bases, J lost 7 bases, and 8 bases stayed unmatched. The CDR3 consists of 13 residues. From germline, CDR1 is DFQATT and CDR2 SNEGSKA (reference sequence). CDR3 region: CSARPLAENEQYF. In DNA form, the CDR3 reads TGCAGTGCTAGACCCCTAGCGGAGAATGAGCAGTACTTC.

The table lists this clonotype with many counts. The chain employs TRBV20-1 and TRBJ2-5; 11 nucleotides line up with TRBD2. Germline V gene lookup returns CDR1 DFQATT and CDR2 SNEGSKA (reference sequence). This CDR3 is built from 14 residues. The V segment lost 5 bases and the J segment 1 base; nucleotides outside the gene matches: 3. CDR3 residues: CSAEGLAVQETQYF. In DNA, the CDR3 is TGCAGTGCTGAGGGACTAGCGGTCCAAGAGACCCAGTACTTC.

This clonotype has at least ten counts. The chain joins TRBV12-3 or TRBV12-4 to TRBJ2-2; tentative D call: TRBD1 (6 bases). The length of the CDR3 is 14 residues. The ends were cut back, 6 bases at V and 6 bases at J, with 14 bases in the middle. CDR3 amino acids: CASSPQGWAGELFF. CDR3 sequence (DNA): TGTGCCAGCAGCCCACAGGGCTGGGCCGGGGAGCTGTTTTTT.

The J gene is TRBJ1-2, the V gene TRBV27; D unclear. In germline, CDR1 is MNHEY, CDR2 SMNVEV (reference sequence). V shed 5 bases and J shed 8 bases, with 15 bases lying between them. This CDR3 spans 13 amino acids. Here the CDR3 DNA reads TGTGCCAGCAGTCAACCGTCCGTGGGGGGCTACACCTTC. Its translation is CASSQPSVGGYTF.

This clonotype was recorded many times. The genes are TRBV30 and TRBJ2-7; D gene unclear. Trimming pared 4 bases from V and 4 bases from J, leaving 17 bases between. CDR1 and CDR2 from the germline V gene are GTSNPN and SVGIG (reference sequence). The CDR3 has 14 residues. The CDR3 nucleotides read TGTGCCTGGACTCCTACGTCATCCCTTTACGAGCAGTACTTC. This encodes CAWTPTSSLYEQYF.

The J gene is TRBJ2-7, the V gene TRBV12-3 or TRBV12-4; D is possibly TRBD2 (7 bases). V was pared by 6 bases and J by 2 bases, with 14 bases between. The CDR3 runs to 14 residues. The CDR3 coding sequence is TGTGCCAGCAGATTGGGGGGGGCCGCCTACGAGCAGTACTTC. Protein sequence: CASRLGGAAYEQYF.

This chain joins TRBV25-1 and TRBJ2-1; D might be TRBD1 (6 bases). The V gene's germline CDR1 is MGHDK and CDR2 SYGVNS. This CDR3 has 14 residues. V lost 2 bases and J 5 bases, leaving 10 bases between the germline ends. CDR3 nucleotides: TGTGCCAGCAGTGAAGTGGACAGAAACAATGAGCAGTTCTTC. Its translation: CASSEVDRNNEQFF.

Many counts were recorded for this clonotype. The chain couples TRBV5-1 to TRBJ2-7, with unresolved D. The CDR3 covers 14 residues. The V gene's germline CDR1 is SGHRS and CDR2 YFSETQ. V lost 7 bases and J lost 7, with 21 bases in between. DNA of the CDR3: TGCGCCAGCCGACCCGACGGGCCCCTGGGGGAGCAGTACTTC. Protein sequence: CASRPDGPLGEQYF.

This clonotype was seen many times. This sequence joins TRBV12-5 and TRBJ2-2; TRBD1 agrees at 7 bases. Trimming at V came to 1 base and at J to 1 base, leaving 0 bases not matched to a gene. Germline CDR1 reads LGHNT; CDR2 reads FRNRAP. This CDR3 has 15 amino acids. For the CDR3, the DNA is TGTGCTAGTGGTTTGGGACAGGGGAACACCGGGGAGCTGTTTTTT. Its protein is CASGLGQGNTGELFF.